A selection of T cell receptor beta chains follows, all from one sample in a study of identical twins. Via MiXCR, TCRdb re-called the 5' RACE reads, giving one row per CDR3 protein. The table records roughly 280,000 distinct CDR3 sequences, over 8.5% of them present only once. These data are also associated with another study on yellow fever vaccine responses in identical twins.

Sequenced input: CD8+ T cells sorted from blood. Receptor source: a woman aged 18-30 years in good health. The CDR3 runs from the conserved cysteine through the conserved F or W. The listing skips clone size in some rows; elsewhere it reads once, few, many or a size class.

CDR3aa: CASSEWSSYNEQFF
abundance: NA
j_gene: TRBJ2-1
v_gene: TRBV19

CDR3aa: CASGTINTGELFF
abundance: NA
j_gene: TRBJ2-2
v_gene: TRBV11-3

CDR3aa: CSARDLGQASSTQYF
abundance: NA
j_gene: TRBJ2-5
v_gene: TRBV20-1

CDR3aa: CASSVGGQVIIPPQHF
abundance: few
j_gene: TRBJ1-5
v_gene: TRBV9

CDR3aa: CAWSVGPPNEQFF
abundance: few
j_gene: TRBJ2-1
v_gene: TRBV30

CDR3aa: CASSDSSGGGTDTQYF
abundance: many
j_gene: TRBJ2-3
v_gene: TRBV6-4

CDR3aa: CASSLPRGWETQYF
abundance: NA
j_gene: TRBJ2-5
v_gene: TRBV3-1

CDR3aa: CASSPSSPVYYEQYF
abundance: few
j_gene: TRBJ2-7
v_gene: TRBV2

CDR3aa: CASSDLAIFAYGYTF
abundance: NA
j_gene: TRBJ1-2
v_gene: TRBV28

CDR3aa: CASSPRLAAAYEQYF
abundance: few
j_gene: TRBJ2-7
v_gene: TRBV11-2

CDR3aa: CASSLGRGPLYEQYF
abundance: NA
j_gene: TRBJ2-7
v_gene: TRBV11-2

CDR3aa: CASSLLRGPLSTEAFF
abundance: few
j_gene: TRBJ1-1
v_gene: TRBV28

CDR3aa: CASTLSKGLDYNEQFF
abundance: few
j_gene: TRBJ2-1
v_gene: TRBV7-9

CDR3aa: CASSYATYEQYF
abundance: many
j_gene: TRBJ2-7
v_gene: TRBV6-2/TRBV6-3

CDR3aa: CASSVGWGMNTEAFF
abundance: NA
j_gene: TRBJ1-1
v_gene: TRBV9

CDR3aa: CASSLITGVREQYF
abundance: NA
j_gene: TRBJ2-7
v_gene: TRBV7-8

CDR3aa: CATSSGPGLVNEQFF
abundance: many
j_gene: TRBJ2-1
v_gene: TRBV15

CDR3aa: CASSLVGTANTEAFF
abundance: few
j_gene: TRBJ1-1
v_gene: TRBV7-9